The 27 T cell receptor beta chains below were found in one sample sequenced in a study of cytomegalovirus exposure and HLA in healthy donors. A multiplex PCR was run with 60 Vbeta primers and 13 Jbeta primers. Sequencing was performed with immunoSEQ multiplex PCR; in TCRdb, only in-frame clones are kept and a portion is missing. The data contain over 150,000 clones, over 70% of them singletons. Sequenced material: PBMCs. The source of these receptors is a man aged 25 to 45 in good health and CMV-seropositive.

The gene calls are TRBV19 and TRBJ2-3, with D perhaps TRBD2 (5 bases). This CDR3 spans 13 amino acids. Germline V gene lookup returns CDR1 LNHDA and CDR2 SQIVND (reference sequence). V was cut by 4 bases and J by 4 bases, with 9 bases left in between. The CDR3, as DNA: TGTGCCAGTAGTACGGGGAGTTCAGATACGCAGTATTTT. It specifies CASSTGSSDTQYF.

The chain recombines TRBV7-2 with TRBJ1-1; D is possibly TRBD1 (5 bases). Trimming pared 3 bases from V and 5 bases from J, leaving 13 bases between. This CDR3 region has 14 residues. Germline CDR1 and CDR2: SGHTA and FQGNSA. CDR3 protein: CASSLGRAFTEAFF. In DNA, the CDR3 is TGTGCCAGCAGCTTGGGCAGGGCATTTACTGAAGCTTTCTTT.

The chain is built from TRBV9 and TRBJ1-1; the D gene is possibly TRBD1 (6 bases). Trimming took off 2 bases at V and 0 bases at J, with 8 bases between the two ends. The CDR3 is 14 residues long. CDR1 SGDLS and CDR2 YYNGEE come from the germline V gene. Written as DNA, the CDR3 is TGTGCCAGCAGCGTGGACAGATTGAACACTGAAGCTTTCTTT. Its protein product is CASSVDRLNTEAFF.

This clone has only a few counts. The chain couples TRBV2 to TRBJ2-7; 7 bases are shared with TRBD1. The V segment lost 7 bases and the J segment 7 bases; nucleotides outside the gene matches: 7. Germline CDR1 is SNHLY and CDR2 is FYNNEI. CDR3 length equals 12 residues. The CDR3 loop reads CASTGTAWEQYF. The CDR3 DNA reads as TGTGCCAGCACGGGGACAGCTTGGGAGCAGTACTTC. Combining the CDR3 with reference TRBV2 and TRBJ2-7 gives the whole variable domain EPEVTQTPSHQVTQMGQEVILRCVPISNHLYFYWYRQILGQKVEFLVSFYNNEISEKSEIFDDQFSVERPDGSNFTLKIRSTKLEDSAMYFCASTGTAWEQYFGPGTRLTVT.

The DNA for the CDR3 is TGTGCCAGCAGTGAATCGAGGGCGTATAGCAATCAGCCCCAGCATTTT. Translation: CASSESRAYSNQPQHF. The rearrangement uses TRBV6-1 and TRBJ1-5; D unclear. V dropped 2 bases and J dropped 0 bases, with 11 bases sitting between them. Germline CDR1 reads MNHNS; CDR2 reads SASEGT. CDR3 length: 16 amino acids.

V usage is TRBV28 and J usage is TRBJ1-1; D possibly corresponds to TRBD1 (6 bases). V was clipped by 11 bases and J by 1 base, with 11 bases between them. CDR3 length: 12 amino acids. The germline V gene encodes CDR1 MDHEN and CDR2 SYDVKM. DNA of the CDR3: TGTGCCTTACAGGGCGAGAACACTGAAGCTTTCTTT. Translated: CALQGENTEAFF.

The chain joins TRBV7-9 to TRBJ2-7, with D possibly TRBD2 on 5 matching bases. The ends were cut back, 6 bases at V and 1 base at J, with 10 bases in the middle. The CDR3 is made up of 13 amino acids. Per germline, CDR1 SEHNR and CDR2 FQNEAQ (reference sequence). CDR3 loop: CASSPGLSYEQYF. CDR3 nucleotides: TGTGCCAGCAGTCCCGGACTTTCCTACGAGCAGTACTTC.

This clone came up once. The rearrangement joins TRBV27 to TRBJ1-4; unclear D gene. This CDR3 has 17 residues. The V gene lost 0 bases and the J gene lost 10 bases, with 21 bases spanning the gap. Germline V CDR1 and CDR2: MNHEY, SMNVEV (reference sequence). In DNA, the CDR3 is TGTGCCAGCAGTTTATCGCGTGCGGTGCGGACTCGGGCAAAACTGTTTTTT. It is translated as CASSLSRAVRTRAKLFF.

This clone was detected only a few times. The V gene is TRBV7-9, the J gene TRBJ2-3; TRBD2 matches at 8 bases. V lost 6 bases and J lost 4; bases outside the gene matches: 18. Germline loops: CDR1 SEHNR, CDR2 FQNEAQ (reference sequence). This CDR3 has 18 amino acids. This CDR3 reads CASRGGTGKREKADTQYF. The CDR3 bases are TGTGCCAGCAGGGGAGGGACGGGCAAGCGGGAGAAGGCAGATACGCAGTATTTT.

The rearrangement links TRBV27 to TRBJ2-3; the D gene is possibly TRBD1 (6 bases). V lost 5 bases to trimming and J lost 1 base, with 7 bases between them. This CDR3 is 13 amino acids long. Germline V gene lookup returns CDR1 MNHEY and CDR2 SMNVEV (reference sequence). In DNA form, the CDR3 reads TGTGCCAGCAGTAACAGGGGCACAGATACGCAGTATTTT. Amino acid sequence: CASSNRGTDTQYF.

J is TRBJ1-3 and V is TRBV7-2; 11 nucleotides agree with TRBD1. The CDR3 has 16 residues. Losses at the gene ends were 4 bases for V and 3 bases for J; bases not matched to a gene: 5. Germline lookup yields CDR1 SGHTA and CDR2 FQGNSA. CDR3 DNA: TGTGCCAGCAGCTACTGGACAGGGGGCTATGGAAACACCATATATTTT. It codes for CASSYWTGGYGNTIYF.

The chain joins TRBV6-6 to TRBJ2-2; perhaps TRBD2 as D (5 bases). Trimming shortened V by 3 bases and J by 6 bases, and 17 bases separated the two germline ends. The CDR3 extends over 16 amino acids. Germline lookup yields CDR1 MNHNY and CDR2 SVGAGI (reference sequence). For the CDR3, the DNA is TGTGCCAGCAGTTATCTCCGAGGGTTCGGGGCCGGGGAGCTGTTTTTT. The encoded protein is CASSYLRGFGAGELFF.

The CDR3 loop is CASSYSRGTPSTDTQYF. CDR3 bases: TGTGCCAGCAGCTATAGTAGGGGGACACCTAGCACAGATACGCAGTATTTT. This chain links TRBV7-2 with TRBJ2-3; D is perhaps TRBD1 (6 bases). V was trimmed by 4 bases and J by 0 bases, leaving 17 bases between them. Germline lookup yields CDR1 SGHTA and CDR2 FQGNSA. The CDR3 extends over 17 amino acids.

The rearrangement uses TRBV19 and TRBJ1-2; the match to TRBD1 covers 7 bases. This CDR3 is 13 amino acids long. Germline CDR1 and CDR2: LNHDA and SQIVND (reference sequence). V dropped 5 bases and J dropped 4; count of bases not matched to a gene: 4. The CDR3 region has the DNA TGTGCCAGTAGTCTCCGACAGGGCTATGGCTACACCTTC. Protein product: CASSLRQGYGYTF.

The V and J genes are TRBV6-5 and TRBJ2-3, with D perhaps TRBD1 (6 bases). Trimming took off 4 bases at V and 8 bases at J, with 19 bases between the two ends. The CDR3 is 15 residues long. Germline CDR1 is MNHEY and CDR2 is SVGAGI. CDR3 sequence reads: CASSSREQGFGTQYF. The CDR3 bases are TGTGCCAGCAGTTCGAGAGAGCAGGGGTTCGGTACGCAGTATTTT.

V gene TRBV4-2 combines with J gene TRBJ1-1; perhaps TRBD1 as D (6 bases). The CDR3 is made up of 15 amino acids. CDR1 is LGHNA, CDR2 YNFKEQ, per germline. The ends were cut back, 3 bases at V and 1 base at J, with 12 bases in the middle. The CDR3 is CASSQAQGSNTEAFF. Here the CDR3 DNA reads TGTGCCAGCAGCCAGGCACAGGGATCGAACACTGAAGCTTTCTTT.

The chain is built from TRBV12-5 and TRBJ1-5, with 8 bases matching TRBD1. The V gene's germline CDR1 is LGHNT and CDR2 FRNRAP. The V and J ends lost 4 bases and 5 bases, in that order; junction bases with no gene match: 4. The CDR3 runs 14 residues. CDR3 in DNA: TGTGCTAGTGGTTCGCAACAGGGGGATCAGCCCCAGCATTTT. It translates to CASGSQQGDQPQHF.

J is TRBJ2-1 and V is TRBV15; TRBD2 aligns across 13 bases. J gave up 2 bases and V 3 bases, and 10 bases lay outside the gene matches. The CDR3 covers 19 residues. Germline V gene lookup returns CDR1 LNHNV and CDR2 YYDKDF (reference sequence). The CDR3 loop reads CATSSIAGLAGEPYNEQFF. The CDR3 DNA is TGTGCCACCAGCAGCATCGCCGGACTAGCGGGAGAGCCCTACAATGAGCAGTTCTTC.

This rearrangement joins TRBV11-2 to TRBJ2-1; tentative D call: TRBD2 (5 bases). This CDR3 region has 15 residues. The V gene lost 1 base and the J gene lost 9 bases, with 16 bases spanning the gap. CDR1 and CDR2 (germline): SGHAT, FQNNGV. CDR3 nucleotide sequence: TGTGCCAGCAGCTTAGGGGCGGAGGTTAGGAGTGAGCAGTTCTTC. Its protein product is CASSLGAEVRSEQFF.

The chain links TRBV15 to TRBJ1-5; 7 positions match TRBD1. The CDR3 is made up of 14 amino acids. Germline CDR1 and CDR2: LNHNV and YYDKDF (reference sequence). V lost 7 bases to trimming and J lost 0 bases; unmatched junction nucleotides: 3. The CDR3 coding sequence is TGTGCCACCACGACAGGGTTTAGCAATCAGCCCCAGCATTTT. Translation: CATTTGFSNQPQHF. Looking up the rest from reference TRBV15 and TRBJ1-5 gives the full variable domain: DAMVIQNPRYQVTQFGKPVTLSCSQTLNHNVMYWYQQKSSQAPKLLFHYYDKDFNNEADTPDNFQSRRPNTSFCFLDIRSPGLGDTAMYLCATTTGFSNQPQHFGDGTRLSIL.

The J gene is TRBJ2-2, the V gene TRBV13; 12 nucleotides align to TRBD2. The germline CDR1 and CDR2 sequences are PRHDT and FYEKMQ (reference sequence). After removal of 2 bases from V and 7 bases from J, the junction contained 5 bases not matched to a gene. CDR3 length equals 16 residues. The CDR3 DNA sequence: TGTGCCAGCAGCTTACTAGCGGGAGGGCCCAACGGGGAGCTGTTTTTT. This gives the protein CASSLLAGGPNGELFF. Using reference TRBV13 and TRBJ2-2 for the parts outside the CDR3, the full variable domain is AAGVIQSPRHLIKEKRETATLKCYPIPRHDTVYWYQQGPGQDPQFLISFYEKMQSDKGSIPDRFSAQQFSDYHSELNMSSLELGDSALYFCASSLLAGGPNGELFFGEGSRLTVL.

The chain combines TRBV19 with TRBJ2-7; D gene unclear. The CDR3 consists of 15 residues. V shed 1 base and J shed 2 bases, with 12 bases lying between them. Germline values: CDR1 LNHDA, CDR2 SQIVND (reference sequence). This chain's CDR3 is CASSIGLGLTYEQYF. Written as DNA, the CDR3 is TGTGCCAGTAGTATAGGTCTGGGCCTCACCTACGAGCAGTACTTC.

This clone was seen only once. In nucleotides, the CDR3 is TGTGCCACCAGCAACTCCGGGACAGGGAAACAAGAGACCCAGTACTTC. Translated: CATSNSGTGKQETQYF. The chain carries TRBV15 and TRBJ2-5; the match to TRBD1 covers 9 bases. V lost 4 bases to trimming and J lost 2 bases; unmatched junction nucleotides: 8. The CDR3 has 16 amino acids. Germline V CDR1 and CDR2: LNHNV, YYDKDF (reference sequence).

The rearrangement uses TRBV6-5 and TRBJ1-3; D uncertain. This CDR3 spans 12 amino acids. Germline CDR1 and CDR2: MNHEY and SVGAGI. V dropped 6 bases and J dropped 0 bases, with 3 bases sitting between them. In nucleotides, the CDR3 is TGTGCCAGCAGGAGCTCTGGAAACACCATATATTTT. This encodes CASRSSGNTIYF.

DNA for the CDR3: TGCGCCAGCAGCGAGGGGACTAGCAGCACAGATACGCAGTATTTT. Its protein is CASSEGTSSTDTQYF. This rearrangement joins TRBV5-1 to TRBJ2-3; 9 positions match TRBD2. J gave up 0 bases and V 4 bases, and 3 bases lay outside the gene matches. Per the germline V gene, CDR1 is SGHRS and CDR2 is YFSETQ. The CDR3 runs to 15 residues.

On this clone itself: Distinct nucleotide sequences in the sample also encode this CDR3. This chain uses TRBV6-1 with TRBJ2-2; TRBD2 matches at 8 bases. CDR1 and CDR2 (germline): MNHNS, SASEGT. The CDR3 length is 15 residues. J was trimmed by 0 bases and V by 4 bases; bases with no gene match: 1. The DNA of the CDR3 is TGTGCCAGCAGTGTGGGACTAGCGAACACCGGGGAGCTGTTTTTT. It specifies CASSVGLANTGELFF.

This clone was recorded a few times. V and J are TRBV29-1 and TRBJ2-3; 8 nucleotides agree with TRBD2. This CDR3 contains 14 residues. Germline CDR1 SQVTM, CDR2 ANQGSEA. V shed 0 bases, J shed 6 bases, and the junction held 5 bases outside the gene matches. The CDR3 loop reads CSVEDPGRGDTQYF. The CDR3 DNA follows: TGCAGCGTTGAAGATCCCGGGAGGGGGGATACGCAGTATTTT.